Listed here are 4 T cell receptor beta chains from one sample, sequenced in a study of identical twins. TCRdb re-analysed the 5' RACE reads in MiXCR, keeping a single row per CDR3 protein. Found here are fewer than 250,000 distinct CDR3 sequences, about 7% of them singletons; the top ten hold about 3.6%. The same sample was also studied in work on yellow fever vaccine responses in identical twins.

The sequencing sample was made of memory (CD45RO+) T cells sorted from blood. Every receptor here comes from a young woman in good health.

This clonotype was seen a handful of times. The chain recombines TRBV3-1 with TRBJ1-4, with unresolved D. This CDR3 has 14 residues. Trimming removed 4 bases at V and 3 bases at J, with 9 bases between. The germline V gene encodes CDR1 LGHDT and CDR2 YNNKEL (reference sequence). The CDR3 DNA is TGTGCCAGCAGCCTAGGGTTGGCTAATGAAAAACTGTTTTTT. It yields the protein CASSLGLANEKLFF.

This clonotype was found many times. The rearrangement links TRBV11-2 to TRBJ2-1; 9 bases align to TRBD1. Germline loops: CDR1 SGHAT, CDR2 FQNNGV. This CDR3 is 16 amino acids long. V lost 5 bases, J lost 4 bases, and 9 bases stayed unmatched. CDR3 region: CASSTPDRGGYNEQFF. As DNA, the CDR3 is TGTGCCAGCAGCACCCCTGACAGGGGGGGGTACAATGAGCAGTTCTTC.

The V gene is TRBV12-3 or TRBV12-4, the J gene TRBJ2-7; 7 bases fit TRBD2. The CDR3 length is 14 residues. Trimming removed 6 bases from V and 0 bases from J; junction bases left unmatched: 5. CDR3 sequence (DNA): TGTGCCAGCAGGGGGACTACCCCCTCCTACGAGCAGTACTTC. As protein: CASRGTTPSYEQYF.

This clonotype was recorded many times. The V gene is TRBV7-8, the J gene TRBJ1-2, with 7 bases aligning to TRBD1. The ends lost 2 bases at V and 6 bases at J; junction bases unmatched: 9. The CDR3 consists of 15 residues. The germline gives CDR1 SGHVS, CDR2 FQNEAQ. CDR3 protein: CASSLLVTGRHGYTF. The CDR3 DNA reads as TGTGCCAGCAGCTTATTAGTGACAGGGAGACATGGCTACACCTTC.